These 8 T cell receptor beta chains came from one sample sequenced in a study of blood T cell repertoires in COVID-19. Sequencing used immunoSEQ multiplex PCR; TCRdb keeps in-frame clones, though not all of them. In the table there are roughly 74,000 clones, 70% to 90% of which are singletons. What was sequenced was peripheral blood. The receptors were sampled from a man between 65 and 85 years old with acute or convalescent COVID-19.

The CDR3 region has the DNA TGTGCCAGCAGGCTCCGGGACAGGGTAACTGAAGCTTTCTTT. This sequence encodes CASRLRDRVTEAFF. This chain connects TRBV6-5 to TRBJ1-1; 9 nucleotides match TRBD1. V lost 6 bases to trimming and J lost 5 bases; unmatched junction nucleotides: 7. Germline loops: CDR1 MNHEY, CDR2 SVGAGI. The length of the CDR3 is 14 residues.

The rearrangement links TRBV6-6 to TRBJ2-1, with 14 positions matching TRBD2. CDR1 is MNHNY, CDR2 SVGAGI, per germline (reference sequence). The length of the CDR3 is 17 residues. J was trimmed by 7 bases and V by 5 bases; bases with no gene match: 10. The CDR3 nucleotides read TGTGCCAGCAGTCCCCGGACTAGCGGGAGGCTAGGGAATGAGCAGTTCTTC. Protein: CASSPRTSGRLGNEQFF.

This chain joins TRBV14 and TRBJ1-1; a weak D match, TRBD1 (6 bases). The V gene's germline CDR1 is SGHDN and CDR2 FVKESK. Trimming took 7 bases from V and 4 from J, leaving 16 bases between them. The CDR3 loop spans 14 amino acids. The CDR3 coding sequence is TGTGCCAGCACGGGGGGGCTCGTGACCACTGAAGCTTTCTTT. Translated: CASTGGLVTTEAFF.

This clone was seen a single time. CDR3 region: CASSLAQVPGYTF. CDR3 bases: TGCGCCAGCAGCTTGGCACAGGTCCCTGGCTACACCTTC. The chain links TRBV5-1 to TRBJ1-2; D might be TRBD1 (5 bases). Germline V gene data show CDR1 as SGHRS and CDR2 as YFSETQ. The CDR3 spans 13 residues. Trimming removed 0 bases from V and 7 bases from J, with 10 bases in between.

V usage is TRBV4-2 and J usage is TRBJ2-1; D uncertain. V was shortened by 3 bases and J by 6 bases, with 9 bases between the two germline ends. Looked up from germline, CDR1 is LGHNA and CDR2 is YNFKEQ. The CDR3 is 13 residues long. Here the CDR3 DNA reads TGTGCCAGCAGCCAGAACTACGCCAATGAGCAGTTCTTC. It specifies CASSQNYANEQFF.

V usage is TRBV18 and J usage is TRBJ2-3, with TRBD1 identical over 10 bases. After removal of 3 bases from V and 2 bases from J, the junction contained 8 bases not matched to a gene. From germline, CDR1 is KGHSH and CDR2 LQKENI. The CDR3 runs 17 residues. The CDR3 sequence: CASSPRVRQGATDTQYF. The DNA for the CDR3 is TGTGCCAGCTCACCTAGAGTTCGACAGGGGGCCACAGATACGCAGTATTTT.

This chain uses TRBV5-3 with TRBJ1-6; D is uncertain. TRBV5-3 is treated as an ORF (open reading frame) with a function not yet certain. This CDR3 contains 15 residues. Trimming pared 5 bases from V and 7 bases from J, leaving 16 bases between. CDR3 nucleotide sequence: TGTGCCAGAAGGTCCGAGGGAAGGGAGAATTCACCCCTCCACTTT. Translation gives CARRSEGRENSPLHF.

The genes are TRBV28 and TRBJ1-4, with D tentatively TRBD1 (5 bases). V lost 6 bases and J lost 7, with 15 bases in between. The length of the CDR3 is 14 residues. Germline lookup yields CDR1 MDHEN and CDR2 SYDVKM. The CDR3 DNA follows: TGTGCCAGCAGAAGACAGCTTTCTCCTGAAAAACTGTTTTTT. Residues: CASRRQLSPEKLFF.